This note documents a single T cell receptor beta chain sequence. Its antigen is unidentified. The sample comes from a study of T cell responses to AZD1222 COVID-19 vaccine. Study information: Second-dose timings of about 4 or about 12 weeks were pooled. Overall study results and limits: Baseline testing showed seropositivity in only a handful of AZD1222 recipients. Two AZD1222 administrations were followed by greater Spike-specific TCR breadth and depth.

The assay was immunoSEQ multiplex PCR, and TCRdb's table has in-frame clones only and misses some. The sample carries approximately 60,000 clones, about 79% recorded once. CDR3 length equals 14 residues. V dropped 5 bases and J dropped 12; count of bases not matched to a gene: 8. Germline lookup yields CDR1 MNHEY and CDR2 SVGAGI. This sequence was found in an adult in good health. The rearrangement joins TRBV6-5 to TRBJ2-6; 9 nucleotides match TRBD1. This specimen was peripheral blood, taken on day 0 of AZD1222 vaccination. CDR3 region: CASSIGQGTVVLTF. The CDR3 DNA is TGTGCCAGCAGTATCGGACAGGGGACGGTCGTCCTGACTTTC.